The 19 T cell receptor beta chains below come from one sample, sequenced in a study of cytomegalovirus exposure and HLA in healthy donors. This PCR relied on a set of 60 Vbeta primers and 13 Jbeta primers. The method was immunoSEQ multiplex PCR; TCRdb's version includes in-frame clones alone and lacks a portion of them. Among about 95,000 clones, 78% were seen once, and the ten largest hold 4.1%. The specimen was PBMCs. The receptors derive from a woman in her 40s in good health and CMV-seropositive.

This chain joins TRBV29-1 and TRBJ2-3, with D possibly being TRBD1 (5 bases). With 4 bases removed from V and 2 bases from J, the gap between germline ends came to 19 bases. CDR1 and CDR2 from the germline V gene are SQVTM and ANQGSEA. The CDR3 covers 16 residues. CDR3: CSVGKLGATVTDTQYF. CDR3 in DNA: TGCAGCGTTGGGAAGCTAGGGGCCACGGTCACAGATACGCAGTATTTT.

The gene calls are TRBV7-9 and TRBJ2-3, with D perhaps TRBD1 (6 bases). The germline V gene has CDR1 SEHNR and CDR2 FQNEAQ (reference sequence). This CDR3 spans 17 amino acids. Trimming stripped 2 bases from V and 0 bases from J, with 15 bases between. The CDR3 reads CASSLNGLRGSTDTQYF. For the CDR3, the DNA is TGTGCCAGCAGCTTAAATGGGTTGAGGGGGAGCACAGATACGCAGTATTTT.

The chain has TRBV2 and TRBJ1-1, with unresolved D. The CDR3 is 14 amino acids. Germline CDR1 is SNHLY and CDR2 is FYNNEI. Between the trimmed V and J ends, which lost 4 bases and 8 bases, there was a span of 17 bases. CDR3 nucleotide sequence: TGTGCCAGCAGTGGCGTCAGGCCCAGCCGGGAAGCTTTCTTT. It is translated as CASSGVRPSREAFF. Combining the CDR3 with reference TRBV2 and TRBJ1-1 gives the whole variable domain EPEVTQTPSHQVTQMGQEVILRCVPISNHLYFYWYRQILGQKVEFLVSFYNNEISEKSEIFDDQFSVERPDGSNFTLKIRSTKLEDSAMYFCASSGVRPSREAFFGQGTRLTVV.

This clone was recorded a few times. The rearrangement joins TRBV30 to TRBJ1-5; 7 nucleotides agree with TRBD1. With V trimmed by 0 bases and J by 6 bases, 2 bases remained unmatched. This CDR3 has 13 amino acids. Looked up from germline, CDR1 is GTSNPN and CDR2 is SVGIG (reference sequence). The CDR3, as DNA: TGTGCCTGGAGTGTAGGGGGCGGTCAGCCCCAGCATTTT. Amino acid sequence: CAWSVGGGQPQHF.

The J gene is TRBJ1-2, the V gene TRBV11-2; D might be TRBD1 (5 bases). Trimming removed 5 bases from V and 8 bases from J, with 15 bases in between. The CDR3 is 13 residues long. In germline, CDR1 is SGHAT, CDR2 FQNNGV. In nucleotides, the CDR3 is TGTGCCAGCAGCCTAGCGAGACAGTCGGGCTACACCTTC. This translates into CASSLARQSGYTF.

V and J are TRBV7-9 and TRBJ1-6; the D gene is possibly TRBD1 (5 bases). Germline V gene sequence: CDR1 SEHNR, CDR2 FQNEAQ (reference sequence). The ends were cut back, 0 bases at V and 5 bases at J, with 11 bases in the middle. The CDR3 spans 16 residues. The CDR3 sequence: CASSLARAGDNSPLHF. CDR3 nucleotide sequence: TGTGCCAGCAGCTTAGCCCGGGCGGGGGATAATTCACCCCTCCACTTT.

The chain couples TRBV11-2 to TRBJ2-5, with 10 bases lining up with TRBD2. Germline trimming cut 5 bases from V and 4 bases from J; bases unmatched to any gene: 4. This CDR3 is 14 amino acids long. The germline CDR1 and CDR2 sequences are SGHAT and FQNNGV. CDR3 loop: CASSARLAGETQYF. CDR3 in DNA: TGTGCCAGCAGCGCCCGACTAGCGGGAGAGACCCAGTACTTC.

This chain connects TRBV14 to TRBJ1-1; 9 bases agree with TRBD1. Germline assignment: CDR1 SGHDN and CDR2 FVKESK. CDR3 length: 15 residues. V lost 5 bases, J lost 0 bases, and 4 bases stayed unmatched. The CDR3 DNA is TGTGCCAGCAGCACTCGGACAGGGGTGAACACTGAAGCTTTCTTT. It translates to CASSTRTGVNTEAFF.

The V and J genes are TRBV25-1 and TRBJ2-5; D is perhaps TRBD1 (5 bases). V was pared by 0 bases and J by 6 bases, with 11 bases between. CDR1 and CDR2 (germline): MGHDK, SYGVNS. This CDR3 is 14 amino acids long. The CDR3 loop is CASSEYGAGKTQYF. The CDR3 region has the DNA TGTGCCAGCAGTGAATATGGGGCAGGGAAGACCCAGTACTTC.

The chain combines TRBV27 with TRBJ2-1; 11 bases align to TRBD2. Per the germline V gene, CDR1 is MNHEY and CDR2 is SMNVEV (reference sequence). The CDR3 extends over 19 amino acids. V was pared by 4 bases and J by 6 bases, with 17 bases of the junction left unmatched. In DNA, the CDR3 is TGTGCCAGCAGTTGGACTCAACTAGCGGGAGTTTTCGCAGGCAATGAGCAGTTCTTC. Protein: CASSWTQLAGVFAGNEQFF.

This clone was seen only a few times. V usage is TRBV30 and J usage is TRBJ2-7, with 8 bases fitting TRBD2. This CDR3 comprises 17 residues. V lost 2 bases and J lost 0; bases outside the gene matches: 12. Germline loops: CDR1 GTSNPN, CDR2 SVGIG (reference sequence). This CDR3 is CAWSFGGVRAFSYEQYF. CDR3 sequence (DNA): TGTGCCTGGAGTTTCGGGGGGGTCCGAGCATTCTCCTACGAGCAGTACTTC.

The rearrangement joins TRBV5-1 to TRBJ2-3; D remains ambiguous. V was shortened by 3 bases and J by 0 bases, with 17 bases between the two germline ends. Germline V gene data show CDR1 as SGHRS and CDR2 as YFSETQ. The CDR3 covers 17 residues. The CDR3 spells CASSSTPAVLSTDTQYF. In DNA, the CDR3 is TGCGCCAGCAGCTCTACTCCCGCCGTACTAAGCACAGATACGCAGTATTTT.

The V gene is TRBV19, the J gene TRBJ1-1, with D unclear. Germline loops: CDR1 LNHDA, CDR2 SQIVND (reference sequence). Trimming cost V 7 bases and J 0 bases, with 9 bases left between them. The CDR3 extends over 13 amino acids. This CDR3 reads CASTLGMNTEAFF. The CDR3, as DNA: TGTGCCAGTACTCTCGGTATGAACACTGAAGCTTTCTTT. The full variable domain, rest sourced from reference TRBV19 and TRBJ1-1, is DGGITQSPKYLFRKEGQNVTLSCEQNLNHDAMYWYRQDPGQGLRLIYYSQIVNDFQKGDIAEGYSVSREKKESFPLTVTSAQKNPTAFYLCASTLGMNTEAFFGQGTRLTVV.

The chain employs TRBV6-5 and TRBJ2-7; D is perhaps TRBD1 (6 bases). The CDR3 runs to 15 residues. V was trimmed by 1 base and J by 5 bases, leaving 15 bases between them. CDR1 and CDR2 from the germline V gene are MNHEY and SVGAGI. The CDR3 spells CASSYFDHRENEQYF. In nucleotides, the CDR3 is TGTGCCAGCAGTTACTTCGACCACAGGGAGAACGAGCAGTACTTC.

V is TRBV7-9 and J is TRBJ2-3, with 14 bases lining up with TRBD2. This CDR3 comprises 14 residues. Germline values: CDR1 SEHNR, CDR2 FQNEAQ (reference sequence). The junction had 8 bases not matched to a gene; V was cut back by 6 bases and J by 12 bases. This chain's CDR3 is CASRFGTSGSYQYF. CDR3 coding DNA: TGTGCCAGCAGATTCGGGACTAGCGGGAGTTACCAGTATTTT.

The CDR3 nucleotides read TGTGCCAGCAGCAAAGCTCAGGCAGTCAACAGCCCCCAAGAGACCCAGTACTTC. Amino acids: CASSKAQAVNSPQETQYF. The rearrangement uses TRBV21-1 and TRBJ2-5; the tabulated D call, TRBD1, remains unverified against the DNA. TRBV21-1 represents a pseudogene. CDR3 length: 18 amino acids.

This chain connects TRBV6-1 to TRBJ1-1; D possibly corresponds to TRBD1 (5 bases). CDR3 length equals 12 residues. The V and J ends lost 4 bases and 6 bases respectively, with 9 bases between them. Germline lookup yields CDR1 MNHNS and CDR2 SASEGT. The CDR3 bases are TGTGCCAGCAGTGCAGGGTTTCCTGAAGCTTTCTTT. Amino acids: CASSAGFPEAFF.

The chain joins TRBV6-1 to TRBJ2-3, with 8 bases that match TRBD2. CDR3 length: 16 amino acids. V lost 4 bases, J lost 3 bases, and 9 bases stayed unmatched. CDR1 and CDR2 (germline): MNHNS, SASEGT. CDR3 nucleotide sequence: TGTGCCAGCAGTGTGACTAGCGTTAAGGGAACAGATACGCAGTATTTT. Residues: CASSVTSVKGTDTQYF.

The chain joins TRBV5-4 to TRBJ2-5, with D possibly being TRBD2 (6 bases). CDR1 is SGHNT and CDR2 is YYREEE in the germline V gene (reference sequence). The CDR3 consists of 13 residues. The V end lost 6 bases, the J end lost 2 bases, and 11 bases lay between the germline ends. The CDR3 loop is CASTSGPQETQYF. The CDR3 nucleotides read TGTGCCAGCACGAGCGGGCCACAAGAGACCCAGTACTTC.